This TCR beta chain came from a study of T cell responses to AZD1222 COVID-19 vaccine. Study-wide results and caveats: Baseline seropositivity occurred in only 5 to 7 AZD1222 recipients.

The protocol was immunoSEQ multiplex PCR, while the TCRdb copy is restricted to in-frame clones and leaves out a portion. The repertoire holds 90,000 to 150,000 clones, with about nine tenths as singletons. With regard to this clone: Its antigen remains unidentified.

Trimming at V came to 7 bases and at J to 4 bases, leaving 1 base not matched to a gene. This CDR3 contains 12 residues. The germline gives CDR1 MNHEY, CDR2 SVGAGI. Here the sequenced sample was peripheral blood, taken on day 0 of AZD1222 vaccination. The rearrangement links TRBV6-5 to TRBJ2-3, with 8 positions matching TRBD2. The TCR was taken from an adult in good health. CDR3 region: CASTGGADTQYF. The CDR3 DNA reads as TGTGCCAGCACCGGGGGGGCAGATACGCAGTATTTT.